A single sample is the source of the 11 T cell receptor beta chains below, sequenced in a study of T-cell reconstitution after alpha-beta-depleted transplantation in children. Preparation of the TCRbeta library involved a method that used unique molecular identifiers. TCRdb reprocessed the PCR reads with MiXCR, giving one entry per CDR3 protein. The table has more than 150,000 distinct CDR3 sequences, roughly 15% seen once. The starting material was PBMCs from the stem cell graft donor, obtained from the stem cell graft. The source is a human donor who donated a stem cell graft to a child with acute lymphoblastic leukemia.

This clonotype was found many times. This chain joins TRBV12-3 or TRBV12-4 and TRBJ1-2; D is possibly TRBD1 (6 bases). Deletions cut 5 bases from V and 2 bases from J, with 15 bases between. The CDR3 spans 15 residues. The chain's CDR3 is CASSPRGGANYGYTF. The CDR3 DNA sequence: TGTGCCAGCAGTCCCAGGGGAGGCGCAAACTATGGCTACACCTTC.

This clonotype appeared many times. CDR3 DNA sequence: TGCAGTGCTCCCGATCCCGGGGGGCAACGCCTGACTTTC. It specifies CSAPDPGGQRLTF. The chain joins TRBV20-1 to TRBJ2-6, with a weak D call TRBD2 (7 bases). Germline V gene sequence: CDR1 DFQATT, CDR2 SNEGSKA (reference sequence). The V end was cut by 5 bases, the J end by 15 bases, with 20 bases between. The CDR3 consists of 13 residues.

This clonotype has ten or more counts. This chain links TRBV29-1 with TRBJ1-1, with D maybe TRBD1 (6 bases). The CDR3 has 14 residues. Germline CDR1 is SQVTM and CDR2 is ANQGSEA. The ends were cut back, 5 bases at V and 1 base at J, with 14 bases in the middle. CDR3 amino acids: CSVYGTPQNTEAFF. In DNA form, the CDR3 reads TGCAGCGTTTACGGGACACCCCAGAACACTGAAGCTTTCTTT.

This clonotype was seen a few times. This chain joins TRBV20-1 and TRBJ2-1, with TRBD2 matching over 10 bases. This CDR3 has 17 amino acids. Germline trimming cut 5 bases from V and 4 bases from J; bases unmatched to any gene: 14. CDR1 and CDR2 from the germline V gene are DFQATT and SNEGSKA (reference sequence). The CDR3 loop reads CSAGSRLAGEEYNEQFF. CDR3 in DNA: TGCAGTGCTGGAAGCAGACTAGCGGGCGAGGAGTACAATGAGCAGTTCTTC.

As regards this clonotype: With a much larger clone just one base away, this may be a read error. The V and J genes are TRBV7-9 and TRBJ2-1, with TRBD1 identical over 7 bases. Germline V CDR1 and CDR2: SEHNR, FQNEAQ (reference sequence). The CDR3 extends over 14 amino acids. V shed 5 bases, J shed 11 bases, and the junction held 12 bases outside the gene matches. The CDR3 reads CASSPSDPRGQQFF. The CDR3 DNA reads TGTGCCAGCAGCCCCAGTGACCCAAGGGGGCAGCAGTTCTTC.

This clonotype has at least ten counts. The V gene is TRBV4-1, the J gene TRBJ2-1; TRBD1 aligns across 9 bases. The trim removed 0 bases at V and 8 bases at J, leaving 8 bases unmatched. The length of the CDR3 is 16 residues. Germline V gene lookup returns CDR1 MGHRA and CDR2 YSYEKL. The CDR3 region has the DNA TGCGCCAGCAGCCAAGATCTGGGACAGGGTCGTTATGAGCAGTTCTTC. Translation gives CASSQDLGQGRYEQFF.

This clonotype was seen a few times. The J gene is TRBJ1-3, the V gene TRBV12-3 or TRBV12-4; 8 nucleotides agree with TRBD1. The CDR3 runs 15 residues. V lost 4 bases, J lost 4 bases, and 6 bases stayed unmatched. This chain's CDR3 is CASSWTGSKGNTIYF. The CDR3 DNA reads TGTGCCAGCAGTTGGACAGGGTCGAAAGGAAACACCATATATTTT.

This clonotype appeared many times. The chain has TRBV20-1 and TRBJ2-5, with D perhaps given as TRBD1 or TRBD2 (6 bases each). Per the germline V gene, CDR1 is DFQATT and CDR2 is SNEGSKA (reference sequence). Trimming took off 5 bases at V and 6 bases at J, with 13 bases between the two ends. This CDR3 has 12 amino acids. DNA of the CDR3: TGCAGTGCTTCTTCGGGGGCGAAGACCCAGTACTTC. Translated, it gives CSASSGAKTQYF.

The chain couples TRBV5-5 to TRBJ2-1; the D call may be TRBD1 or TRBD2 (5 bases each). Trimming shortened V by 6 bases and J by 1 base, and 11 bases separated the two germline ends. The CDR3 is 14 residues long. Germline CDR1 is SGHKS and CDR2 is YYEKEE (reference sequence). The CDR3 DNA follows: TGTGCCAGCACCTCGTGGGGGTCCTACAATGAGCAGTTCTTC. Encoded protein: CASTSWGSYNEQFF.

The chain links TRBV6-1 to TRBJ1-1; D uncertain. Trimming stripped 2 bases from V and 10 bases from J, with 14 bases between. Germline V lookup: CDR1 MNHNS, CDR2 SASEGT. There are 13 residues in the CDR3. Here the CDR3 reads CASSENRELRAFF. The CDR3 DNA reads as TGTGCCAGCAGTGAAAATCGGGAACTTCGAGCTTTCTTT.

This clonotype was found many times. The chain is built from TRBV29-1 and TRBJ1-5; D is possibly TRBD1 (5 bases). The CDR3 has 13 residues. Germline-derived CDR1 and CDR2 are SQVTM and ANQGSEA. V was clipped by 6 bases and J by 1 base, with 10 bases between them. The CDR3 sequence: CSVSWGSNQPQHF. CDR3 sequence (DNA): TGCAGCGTGTCCTGGGGGAGCAATCAGCCCCAGCATTTT.